The source of this TCR beta chain is a study of beta chain features in type 1 diabetes. Regarding the study as a whole: Among patients, naive, central memory and Treg TCRB repertoires appeared more similar than among healthy donors. A moderate, significant TCRB CDR3 shortening appeared in type 1 diabetes across four CD4+ subsets.

From germline, CDR1 is LGHNA and CDR2 YNFKEQ. V lost 0 bases and J lost 4; bases outside the gene matches: 5. The CDR3 has 15 residues. Sequencing targeted expressed TCRB transcripts, as all isolated RNA had been reverse transcribed. Measured with immunoSEQ multiplex PCR; TCRdb has only the in-frame clones, and not every one. The sample consists of some 250,000 clones, under 13% of them appearing once. This clone was recorded a few times. Its specificity is not known. Every donor had blood drawn once into heparin, approximately 110 mL on average. Cells sorted by CD45RO/CCR7/CD25/CD127/CD95/CD27 comprised CD4+ naive, central memory, regulatory and stem cell-like memory cells.

This sequence joins TRBV4-2 and TRBJ2-7; TRBD1 matches 8 bases. The sequenced material came from naive CD4+ T cells from blood. The receptor was derived from a man younger than 40 with type 1 diabetes. In DNA, the CDR3 is TGTGCCAGCAGCCAAGAAGGACAGGGCGGGTACGAGCAGTACTTC. As protein: CASSQEGQGGYEQYF.